The following is a T cell receptor (beta chain) sequence with its context. The data were taken from a study of blood T cell repertoires in COVID-19. The length of the CDR3 is 13 residues. Between the trimmed V and J ends, which lost 6 bases and 3 bases, there was a span of 11 bases. Per germline, CDR1 PRHDT and CDR2 FYEKMQ (reference sequence). The protocol was immunoSEQ multiplex PCR, while the TCRdb copy is restricted to in-frame clones and leaves out a portion. The profile covers about 480,000 clones, with around 89% appearing a single time and about 1.7% taken by the ten largest. This sequence was found in a woman in her 40s who had recovered from COVID-19. V gene TRBV13 combines with J gene TRBJ1-2; D is perhaps TRBD1 (5 bases). The sequencing sample was made of PBMCs or T cells enriched from blood (not recorded which). The CDR3 region is CASRLGEDYGYTF. CDR3 nucleotide sequence: TGTGCCAGCAGGTTGGGGGAGGACTATGGCTACACCTTC.